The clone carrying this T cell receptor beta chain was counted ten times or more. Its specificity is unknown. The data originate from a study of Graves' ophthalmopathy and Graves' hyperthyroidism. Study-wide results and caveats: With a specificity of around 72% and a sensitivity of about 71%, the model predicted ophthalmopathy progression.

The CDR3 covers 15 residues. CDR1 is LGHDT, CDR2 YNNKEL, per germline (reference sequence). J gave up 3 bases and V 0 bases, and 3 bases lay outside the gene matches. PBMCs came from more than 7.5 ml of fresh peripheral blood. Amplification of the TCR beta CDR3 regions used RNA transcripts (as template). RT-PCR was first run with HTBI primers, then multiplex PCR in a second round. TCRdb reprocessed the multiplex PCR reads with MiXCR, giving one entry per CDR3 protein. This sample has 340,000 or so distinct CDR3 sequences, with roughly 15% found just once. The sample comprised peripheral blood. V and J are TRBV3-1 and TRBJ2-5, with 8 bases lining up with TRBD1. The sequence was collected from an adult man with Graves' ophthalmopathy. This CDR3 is CASSQDLDREETQYF. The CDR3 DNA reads TGTGCCAGCAGCCAAGATCTGGACAGGGAAGAGACCCAGTACTTC.